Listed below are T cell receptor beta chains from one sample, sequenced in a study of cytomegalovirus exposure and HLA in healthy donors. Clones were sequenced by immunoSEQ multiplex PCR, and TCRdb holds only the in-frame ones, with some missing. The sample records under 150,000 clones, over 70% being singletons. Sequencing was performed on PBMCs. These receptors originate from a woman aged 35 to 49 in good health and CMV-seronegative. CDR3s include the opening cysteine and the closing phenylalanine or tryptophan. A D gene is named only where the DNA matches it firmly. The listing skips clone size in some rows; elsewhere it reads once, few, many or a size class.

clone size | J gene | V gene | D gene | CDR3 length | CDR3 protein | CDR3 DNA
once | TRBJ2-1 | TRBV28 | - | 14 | CASSPDRTLNEQFF | TGTGCCAGCAGTCCAGACAGGACATTGAATGAGCAGTTCTTC
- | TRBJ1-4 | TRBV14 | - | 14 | CASSQRTYNEKLFF | TGTGCCAGCAGCCAAAGAACTTATAATGAAAAACTGTTTTTT
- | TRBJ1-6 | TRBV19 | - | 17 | CASSILMSSSYNSPPHF | TGTGCCAGTAGTATCCTCATGAGTAGCTCCTATAATTCACCCCCCCACTTT
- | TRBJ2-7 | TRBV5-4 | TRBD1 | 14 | CASSPGTGVYEQYF | TGTGCCAGCAGCCCAGGGACAGGGGTCTACGAGCAGTACTTC
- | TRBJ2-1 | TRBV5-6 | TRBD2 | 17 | CASSVGLAGREGDEQFF | TGTGCCAGCAGCGTGGGACTAGCGGGGCGGGAAGGGGATGAGCAGTTCTTC
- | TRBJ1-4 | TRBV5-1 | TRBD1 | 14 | CASSLQGANEKLFF | TGCGCCAGCAGCTTGCAGGGGGCTAATGAAAAACTGTTTTTT
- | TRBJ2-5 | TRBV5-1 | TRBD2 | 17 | CASSPAVGTSGQETQYF | TGCGCCAGCAGCCCGGCGGTCGGGACTAGCGGCCAAGAGACCCAGTACTTC
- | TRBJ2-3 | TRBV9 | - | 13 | CASSVGLTDTQYF | TGTGCCAGCAGCGTAGGACTCACAGATACGCAGTATTTT
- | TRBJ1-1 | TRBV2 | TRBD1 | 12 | CASSARTGGAFF | TGTGCCAGCAGCGCCAGGACAGGTGGAGCTTTCTTT
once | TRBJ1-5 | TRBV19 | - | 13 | CATCMTDHQPQHF | TGTGCCACCTGCATGACAGACCATCAGCCCCAGCATTTT
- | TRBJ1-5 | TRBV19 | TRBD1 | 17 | CASTADRGPGGNQPQHF | TGTGCCAGTACCGCCGACAGGGGGCCCGGGGGCAATCAGCCCCAGCATTTT
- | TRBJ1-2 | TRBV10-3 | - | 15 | CAITTRIESAYGYTF | TGTGCCATCACTACCCGGATAGAAAGCGCCTATGGCTACACCTTC
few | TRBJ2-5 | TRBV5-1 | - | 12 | CASSLAGETQYF | TGCGCCAGCAGCTTGGCGGGAGAGACCCAGTACTTC
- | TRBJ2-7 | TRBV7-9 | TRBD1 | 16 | CASSLGAGGEVYEQYF | TGTGCCAGCAGCTTAGGGGCAGGGGGCGAAGTTTACGAGCAGTACTTC
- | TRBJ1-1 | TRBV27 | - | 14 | CASRPLQVNTEAFF | TGTGCCAGCAGACCTTTACAGGTTAACACTGAAGCTTTCTTT
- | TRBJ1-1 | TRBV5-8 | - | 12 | CASSSGTSTLAF | TGTGCCAGCAGCTCCGGGACTTCTACGCTCGCCTTT
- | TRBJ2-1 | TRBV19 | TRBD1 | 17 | CASSSRTGMTSYNEQFF | TGTGCCAGTAGTTCCCGGACAGGGATGACCTCCTACAATGAGCAGTTCTTC
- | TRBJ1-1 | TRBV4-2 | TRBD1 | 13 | CASSHNRGTEAFF | TGTGCCAGCAGCCATAACAGGGGTACTGAAGCTTTCTTT
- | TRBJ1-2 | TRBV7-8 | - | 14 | CASSLVRGLEGYTF | TGTGCCAGCAGCTTAGTGAGGGGACTGGAGGGCTACACCTTC
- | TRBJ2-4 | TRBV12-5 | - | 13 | CASGITQGSTQYF | TGTGCTAGTGGTATAACCCAAGGGAGCACACAGTACTTC
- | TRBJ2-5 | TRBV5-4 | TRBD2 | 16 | CASSLETSGGQETQYF | TGTGCCAGCAGCTTGGAGACTAGCGGGGGGCAAGAGACCCAGTACTTC
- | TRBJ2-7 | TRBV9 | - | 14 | CASSVSVFSYEQYF | TGTGCCAGCAGCGTCTCAGTTTTCTCCTACGAGCAGTACTTC
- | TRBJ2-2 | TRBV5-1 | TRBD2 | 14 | CASSLAGEAGELFF | TGCGCCAGCAGCTTAGCGGGAGAGGCCGGGGAGCTGTTTTTT
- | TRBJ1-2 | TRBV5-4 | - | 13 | CASSLRGNYGYTF | TGTGCCAGCAGCTTGCGGGGGAACTATGGCTACACCTTC
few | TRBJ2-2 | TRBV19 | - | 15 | CASSIVGIGAGELFF | TGTGCCAGTAGTATCGTGGGGATCGGGGCCGGGGAGCTGTTTTTT
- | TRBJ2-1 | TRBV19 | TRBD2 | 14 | CASKRGAPPNEQFF | TGTGCCAGCAAGCGGGGGGCGCCGCCCAATGAGCAGTTCTTC